This T cell receptor beta chain was retrieved from a study of cytomegalovirus exposure and HLA in healthy donors. With regard to this clone: The antigen is unknown.

PCR involved 60 Vbeta and 13 Jbeta primers. The data were produced by immunoSEQ multiplex PCR, yet TCRdb's version contains in-frame clones alone and is incomplete. Found here are some 130,000 clones, 65% to 85% of them singletons; the top ten hold 1.5%. Broader study findings: The study listed approximately 160 cytomegalovirus-associated TCR beta chains. Exclusion applied to some V segments, including TRBV6-2 and TRBV6-3, as they were indistinguishable. HLA alleles showed associations with roughly 17,000 TCR beta sequences in a later analysis, at a 0.05 false discovery rate.

Germline V gene data show CDR1 as GTSNPN and CDR2 as SVGIG (reference sequence). With V trimmed by 7 bases and J by 8 bases, 6 bases remained unmatched. The CDR3 loop spans 11 amino acids. This sequence was found in a woman aged 18-29 years in good health and CMV-seronegative. This rearrangement joins TRBV30 to TRBJ1-2; the match to TRBD1 covers 8 bases. Material for sequencing was PBMCs. The CDR3 nucleotides read TGTGCCTCCGGACAGGGACACGGCTACACCTTC. Its protein product is CASGQGHGYTF. The full variable domain, its missing parts supplied by reference TRBV30 and TRBJ1-2, is SQTIHQWPATLVQPVGSPLSLECTVEGTSNPNLYWYRQAAGRGLQLLFYSVGIGQISSEVPQNLSASRPQDRQFILSSKKLLLSDSGFYLCASGQGHGYTFGSGTRLTVV.